This T cell receptor beta chain appears in the sequencing data of a study of blood T cell repertoires in COVID-19 (dated by TCRdb to the early 2020s). For the study in its entirety: Samples from collaborators originated in the United States, Italy and Spain and spanned both the acute and convalescent phases of COVID-19. The samples were drawn from two sources: the first 160 participants of the ongoing ImmuneRACE study, and 1,254 subjects contributed by 6 global collaborators. Nearly every sample came with metadata listing a de-identified subject ID, COVID-19 status, age in years and sex. The repertoires were released in a freely available public database meant as a resource for research on the immune response to SARS-CoV-2. The prospective study material was composed of cDNA or gDNA derived from T cells, B-cell-depleted T cells, or PBMCs. Subjects who had been exposed to COVID-19, were actively infected with it, or had recovered from it provided the deeply sampled blood TCRbeta repertoires that made up the dataset. Where available, HLA class I and class II types were obtained from metadata supplied by the sample provider rather than from assay-based typing. What the study reported, not specific to this receptor: The quantity of clinical and demographic metadata differed by source and by participant and was supplied without curation.

The immunoSEQ Assay, a bias-controlled multiplex PCR, was used to amplify TCRbeta CDR3 regions from genomic DNA. The study's processing was this. Within the assay, amplification of reference gene primers was used to estimate how many nucleated cells each sample contained. To quantify the absolute abundance of each unique TCRbeta CDR3 rearrangement, sequence reads were collapsed and filtered. Productive Simpson clonality was computed per sample as the square root of Simpson's diversity index over productive rearrangements. TCRdb's version of the immuneACCESS table is confined to in-frame rearrangements and falls short of the full clone set. An unresolved V gene accounts for under half of the shortfall where checked; the remainder is of unknown origin. That table gives V, J and clone size, and the DNA gave D and trimming. The sample yields 150,000 to 200,000 clones; about 95% were counted once. In total, the top ten clones hold 0.76% of the sample.

As concerns this clone: Its antigen specificity is not known. Base qualities are not recorded, but no much larger clone differs from it by a single base.

Its CDR3 holds 14 amino acids, cysteine through phenylalanine. Solely the CDR3 DNA is kept, with 42 bases framed from the first base. CDR1 SEHNR and CDR2 FQNEAQ were looked up in the germline V gene (reference sequence). The germline V and J ends show losses of 3 bases and 3 bases respectively, and no gene match explains 5 bases of the junction. At one collaborating source in Seattle, patients were enrolled during active infection and were followed longitudinally through the course of disease. Each collaborating institution followed its own protocols to collect whole blood in K2EDTA tubes. For TCRbeta analysis, collaborator samples were shipped as frozen whole blood, as isolated PBMCs, or as DNA extracted from either sample type.

The chain joins TRBV7-9 to TRBJ2-7; 7 bases in the middle match TRBD2. The source is a man aged 25-40 years with COVID-19, enrolled during active disease. Sequencing input: peripheral blood. The CDR3 reads as follows: CASSFPGTNYEQYF. The bases are TGTGCCAGCAGCTTCCCCGGGACTAACTACGAGCAGTACTTC. Outside the CDR3, residues come from the reference TRBV7-9 and TRBJ2-7 proteins, so the full variable domain is: DTGVSQNPRHKITKRGQNVTFRCDPISEHNRLYWYRQTLGQGPEFLTYFQNEAQLEKSRLLSDRFSAERPKGSFSTLEIQRTEQGDSAMYLCASSFPGTNYEQYFGPGTRLTVT.